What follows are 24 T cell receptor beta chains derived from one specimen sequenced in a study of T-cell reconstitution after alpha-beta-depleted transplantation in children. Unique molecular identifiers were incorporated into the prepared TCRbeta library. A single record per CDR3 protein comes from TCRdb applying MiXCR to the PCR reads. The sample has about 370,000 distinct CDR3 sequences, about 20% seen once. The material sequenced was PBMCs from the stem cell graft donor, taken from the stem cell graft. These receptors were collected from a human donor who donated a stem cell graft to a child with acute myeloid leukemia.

Here the CDR3 DNA reads TGCGCCAGCAGCTTGGAGCTAGGAGGGACCGGGGAGCTGTTTTTT. Translated: CASSLELGGTGELFF. J is TRBJ2-2 and V is TRBV5-1; D may be TRBD2 (6 bases). This CDR3 is built from 15 residues. With 0 bases removed from V and 5 bases from J, the gap between germline ends came to 11 bases. Germline loops: CDR1 SGHRS, CDR2 YFSETQ.

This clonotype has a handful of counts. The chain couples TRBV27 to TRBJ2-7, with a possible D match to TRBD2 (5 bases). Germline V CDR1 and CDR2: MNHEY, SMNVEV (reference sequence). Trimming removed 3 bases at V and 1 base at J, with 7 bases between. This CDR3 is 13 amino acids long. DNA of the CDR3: TGTGCCAGCAGTTTCGGGAAGTCCTACGAGCAGTACTTC. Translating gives CASSFGKSYEQYF.

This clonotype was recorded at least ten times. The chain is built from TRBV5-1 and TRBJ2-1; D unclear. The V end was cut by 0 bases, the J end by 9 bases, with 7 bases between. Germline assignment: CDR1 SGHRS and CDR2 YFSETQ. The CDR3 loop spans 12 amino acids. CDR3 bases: TGCGCCAGCAGCTTGGTAAAAGGTGAGCAGTTCTTC. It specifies CASSLVKGEQFF.

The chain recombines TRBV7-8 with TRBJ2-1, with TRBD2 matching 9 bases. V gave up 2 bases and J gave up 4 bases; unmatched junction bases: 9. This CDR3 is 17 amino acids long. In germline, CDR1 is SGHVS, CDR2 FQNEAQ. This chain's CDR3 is CASSLRAGGPRYNEQFF. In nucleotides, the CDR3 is TGTGCCAGCAGCTTACGAGCGGGAGGTCCCCGATACAATGAGCAGTTCTTC.

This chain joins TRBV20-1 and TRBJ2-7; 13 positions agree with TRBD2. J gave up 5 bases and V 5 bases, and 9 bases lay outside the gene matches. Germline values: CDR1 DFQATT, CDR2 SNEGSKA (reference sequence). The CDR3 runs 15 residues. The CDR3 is CSAQGTSGVDDEQYF. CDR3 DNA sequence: TGCAGTGCTCAGGGGACTAGCGGGGTGGACGACGAGCAGTACTTC.

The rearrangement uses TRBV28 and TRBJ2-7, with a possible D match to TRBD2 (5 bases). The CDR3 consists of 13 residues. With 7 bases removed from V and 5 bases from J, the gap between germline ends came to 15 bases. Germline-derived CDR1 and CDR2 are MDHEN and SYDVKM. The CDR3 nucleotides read TGTGCCAGCACCTCAAGCGGTGGTGACGAGCAGTACTTC. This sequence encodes CASTSSGGDEQYF.

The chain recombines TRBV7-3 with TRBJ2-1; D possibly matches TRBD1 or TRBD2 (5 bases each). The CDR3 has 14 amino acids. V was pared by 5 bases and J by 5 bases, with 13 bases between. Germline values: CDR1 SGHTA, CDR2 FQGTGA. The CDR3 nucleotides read TGTGCCAGCAGCCGTACGGGACCGAACAATGAGCAGTTCTTC. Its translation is CASSRTGPNNEQFF.

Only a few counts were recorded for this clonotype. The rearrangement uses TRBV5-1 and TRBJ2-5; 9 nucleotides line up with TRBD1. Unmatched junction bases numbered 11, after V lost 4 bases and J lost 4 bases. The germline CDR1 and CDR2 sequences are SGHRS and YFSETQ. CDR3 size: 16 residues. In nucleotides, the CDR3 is TGCGCCAGCAGCCCCACGACAGGGGGAAGGGGAGAGACCCAGTACTTC. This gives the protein CASSPTTGGRGETQYF. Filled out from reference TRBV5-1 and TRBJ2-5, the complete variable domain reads KAGVTQTPRYLIKTRGQQVTLSCSPISGHRSVSWYQQTPGQGLQFLFEYFSETQRNKGNFPGRFSGRQFSNSRSEMNVSTLELGDSALYLCASSPTTGGRGETQYFGPGTRLLVL.

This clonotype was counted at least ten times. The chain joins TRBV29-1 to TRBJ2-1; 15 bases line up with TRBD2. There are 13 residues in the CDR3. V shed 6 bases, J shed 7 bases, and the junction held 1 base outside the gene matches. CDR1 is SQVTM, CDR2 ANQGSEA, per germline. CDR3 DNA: TGCAGCGTCGGACTAGCGGGAGGGAATGAGCAGTTCTTC. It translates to CSVGLAGGNEQFF.

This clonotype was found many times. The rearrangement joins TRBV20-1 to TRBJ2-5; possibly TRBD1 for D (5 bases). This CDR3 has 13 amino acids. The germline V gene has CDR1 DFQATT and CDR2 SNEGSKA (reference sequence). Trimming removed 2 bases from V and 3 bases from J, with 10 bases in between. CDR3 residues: CSARRQPEETQYF. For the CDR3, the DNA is TGCAGTGCTAGACGACAGCCCGAAGAGACCCAGTACTTC.

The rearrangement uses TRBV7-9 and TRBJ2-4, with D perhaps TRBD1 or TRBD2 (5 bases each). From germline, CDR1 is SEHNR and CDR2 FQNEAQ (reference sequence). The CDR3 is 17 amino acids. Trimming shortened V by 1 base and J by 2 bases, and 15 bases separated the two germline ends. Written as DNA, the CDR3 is TGTGCCAGCAGCTTAGTGGGGGACGGGGTATCCAAAAACATTCAGTACTTC. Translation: CASSLVGDGVSKNIQYF.

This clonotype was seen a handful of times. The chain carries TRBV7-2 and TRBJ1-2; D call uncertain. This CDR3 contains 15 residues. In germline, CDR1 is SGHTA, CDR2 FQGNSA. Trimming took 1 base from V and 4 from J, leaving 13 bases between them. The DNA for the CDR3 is TGTGCCAGCAGCTTAGATGTGGGCCCTCCCTATGGCTACACCTTC. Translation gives CASSLDVGPPYGYTF.

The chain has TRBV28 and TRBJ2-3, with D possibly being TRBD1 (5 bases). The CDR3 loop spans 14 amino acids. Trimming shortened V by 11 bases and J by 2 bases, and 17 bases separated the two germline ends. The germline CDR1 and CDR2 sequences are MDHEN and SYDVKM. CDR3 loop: CAVQGSPYTDTQYF. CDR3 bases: TGTGCCGTTCAGGGAAGTCCCTACACAGATACGCAGTATTTT. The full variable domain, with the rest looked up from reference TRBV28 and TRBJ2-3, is DVKVTQSSRYLVKRTGEKVFLECVQDMDHENMFWYRQDPGLGLRLIYFSYDVKMKEKGDIPEGYSVSREKKERFSLILESASTNQTSMYLCAVQGSPYTDTQYFGPGTRLTVL.

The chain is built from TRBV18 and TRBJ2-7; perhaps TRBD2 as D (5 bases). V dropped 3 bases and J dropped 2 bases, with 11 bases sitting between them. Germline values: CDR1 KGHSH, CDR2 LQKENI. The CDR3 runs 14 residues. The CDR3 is CASSPAGTAYEQYF. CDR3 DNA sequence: TGTGCCAGCTCACCGGCGGGCACCGCCTACGAGCAGTACTTC.

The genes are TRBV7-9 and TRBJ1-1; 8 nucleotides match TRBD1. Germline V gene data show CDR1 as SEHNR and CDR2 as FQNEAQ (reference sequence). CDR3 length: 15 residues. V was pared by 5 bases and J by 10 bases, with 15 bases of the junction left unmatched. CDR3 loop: CASSPASGQGAGAFF. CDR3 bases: TGTGCCAGCAGCCCCGCCTCGGGGCAGGGGGCAGGAGCTTTCTTT.

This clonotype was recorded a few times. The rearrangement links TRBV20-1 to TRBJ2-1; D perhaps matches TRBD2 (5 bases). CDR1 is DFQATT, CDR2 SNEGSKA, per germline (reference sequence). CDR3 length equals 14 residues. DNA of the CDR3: TGCAGCGCCAGTAGCGAATCCTCCTACAATGAGCAGTTCTTC. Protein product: CSASSESSYNEQFF.

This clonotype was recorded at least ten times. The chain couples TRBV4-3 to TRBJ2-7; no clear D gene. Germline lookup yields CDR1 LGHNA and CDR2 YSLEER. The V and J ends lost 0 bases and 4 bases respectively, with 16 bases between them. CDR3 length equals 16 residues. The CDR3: CASSQDLIGSAYEQYF. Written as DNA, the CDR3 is TGCGCCAGCAGCCAAGATCTCATTGGGTCAGCTTACGAGCAGTACTTC.

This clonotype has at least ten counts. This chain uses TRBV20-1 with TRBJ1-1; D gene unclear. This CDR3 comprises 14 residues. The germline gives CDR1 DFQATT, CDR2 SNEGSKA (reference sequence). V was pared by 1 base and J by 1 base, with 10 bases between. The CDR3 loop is CSARVAGRNTEAFF. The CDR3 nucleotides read TGCAGTGCTAGAGTGGCGGGTAGGAACACTGAAGCTTTCTTT.

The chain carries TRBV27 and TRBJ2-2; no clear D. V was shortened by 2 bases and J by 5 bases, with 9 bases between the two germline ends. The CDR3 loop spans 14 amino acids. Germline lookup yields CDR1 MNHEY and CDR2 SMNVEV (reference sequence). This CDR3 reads CASSLEMGTGELFF. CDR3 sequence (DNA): TGTGCCAGCAGTTTAGAGATGGGAACCGGGGAGCTGTTTTTT.

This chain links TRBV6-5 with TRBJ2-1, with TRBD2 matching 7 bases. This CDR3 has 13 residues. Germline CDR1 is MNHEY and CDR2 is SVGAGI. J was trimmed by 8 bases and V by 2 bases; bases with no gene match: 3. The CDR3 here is CASSYGEGYEQFF. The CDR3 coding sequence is TGTGCCAGCAGTTACGGGGAGGGCTATGAGCAGTTCTTC.

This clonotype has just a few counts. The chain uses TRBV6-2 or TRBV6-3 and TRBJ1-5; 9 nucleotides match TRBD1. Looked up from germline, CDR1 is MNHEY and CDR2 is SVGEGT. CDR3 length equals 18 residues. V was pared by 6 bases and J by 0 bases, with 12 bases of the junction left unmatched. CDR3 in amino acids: CASSSSGTGTYSNQPQHF. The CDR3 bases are TGTGCCAGCAGCTCGTCCGGGACAGGGACGTATAGCAATCAGCCCCAGCATTTT.

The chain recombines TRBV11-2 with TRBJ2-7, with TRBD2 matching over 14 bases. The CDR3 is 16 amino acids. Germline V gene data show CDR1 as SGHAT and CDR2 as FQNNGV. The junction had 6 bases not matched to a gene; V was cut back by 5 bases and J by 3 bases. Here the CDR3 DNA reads TGTGCCAGCAGCCTCCGGACTAGCGGGAGGATCTACGAGCAGTACTTC. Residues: CASSLRTSGRIYEQYF.

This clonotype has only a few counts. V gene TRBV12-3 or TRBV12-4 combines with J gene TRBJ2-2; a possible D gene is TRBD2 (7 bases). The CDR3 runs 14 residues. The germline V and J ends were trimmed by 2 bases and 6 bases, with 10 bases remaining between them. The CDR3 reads CASSLSGGAGELFF. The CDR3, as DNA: TGTGCCAGCAGTTTATCGGGGGGCGCCGGGGAGCTGTTTTTT.

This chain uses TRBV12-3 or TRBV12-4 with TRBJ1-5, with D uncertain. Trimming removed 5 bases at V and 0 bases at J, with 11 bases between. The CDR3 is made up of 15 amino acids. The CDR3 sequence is CASSETANSNQPQHF. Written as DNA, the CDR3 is TGTGCCAGCAGTGAGACGGCAAATAGCAATCAGCCCCAGCATTTT.